The 18 T cell receptor beta chains below were found in one sample sequenced in a study of control samples from healthy donors and cancer patients. Produced via immunoSEQ multiplex PCR; TCRdb's table is partial and in-frame only. Here the sample spans 100,000 or so clones, around 86% being singletons. What was sequenced was blood. These receptors were taken from a woman aged 50 to 60 in good health.

The chain links TRBV7-9 to TRBJ2-3; 9 positions match TRBD2. J was trimmed by 4 bases and V by 7 bases; bases with no gene match: 9. Germline loops: CDR1 SEHNR, CDR2 FQNEAQ (reference sequence). This CDR3 spans 15 amino acids. CDR3 in amino acids: CASTTLAGAADTQYF. CDR3 coding DNA: TGTGCCAGCACCACCTTAGCGGGAGCGGCAGATACGCAGTATTTT.

The rearrangement joins TRBV11-2 to TRBJ2-1; TRBD2 matches 7 bases. The CDR3 spans 16 residues. The germline V gene has CDR1 SGHAT and CDR2 FQNNGV. V shed 1 base, J shed 7 bases, and the junction held 10 bases outside the gene matches. CDR3 in DNA: TGTGCCAGCAGCTTAGGTATGGCGGGAGCTCGGAATGAGCAGTTCTTC. The encoded protein is CASSLGMAGARNEQFF.

The chain links TRBV7-3 to TRBJ1-4; D is perhaps TRBD1 (6 bases). The V and J ends lost 0 bases and 7 bases respectively, with 15 bases between them. CDR1 and CDR2 (germline): SGHTA, FQGTGA. The CDR3 loop spans 16 amino acids. This chain's CDR3 is CASSLTWAGEGEKLFF. The DNA for the CDR3 is TGTGCCAGCAGCTTAACTTGGGCAGGGGAGGGTGAAAAACTGTTTTTT. Together with reference TRBV7-3 and TRBJ1-4, the CDR3 gives the full variable domain: GAGVSQTPSNKVTEKGKYVELRCDPISGHTALYWYRQSLGQGPEFLIYFQGTGAADDSGLPNDRFFAVRPEGSVSTLKIQRTERGDSAVYLCASSLTWAGEGEKLFFGSGTQLSVL.

This clone was picked up one time. This chain links TRBV3-1 (or the pseudogene TRBV3-2) with TRBJ1-1; D is ambiguous. V lost 4 bases and J lost 1, with 10 bases in between. The germline V gene has CDR1 LGHDT and CDR2 YNNKEL (reference sequence). CDR3 length equals 14 residues. The DNA for the CDR3 is TGTGCCAGCAGCCTACGGACGGAGAACACTGAAGCTTTCTTT. It specifies CASSLRTENTEAFF.

This chain uses TRBV15 with TRBJ2-1, with TRBD1 identical over 9 bases. The CDR3 length is 15 residues. Germline V lookup: CDR1 LNHNV, CDR2 YYDKDF (reference sequence). J was trimmed by 1 base and V by 6 bases; bases with no gene match: 4. CDR3 bases: TGTGCCACCAGACTGGACAGGGGTTCCTACAATGAGCAGTTCTTC. This codes for CATRLDRGSYNEQFF. The whole variable domain, remainder taken from reference TRBV15 and TRBJ2-1, is DAMVIQNPRYQVTQFGKPVTLSCSQTLNHNVMYWYQQKSSQAPKLLFHYYDKDFNNEADTPDNFQSRRPNTSFCFLDIRSPGLGDTAMYLCATRLDRGSYNEQFFGPGTRLTVL.

The chain has TRBV2 and TRBJ2-7; tentative D call: TRBD1 (6 bases). The CDR3 sequence is 14 residues long. Germline V gene sequence: CDR1 SNHLY, CDR2 FYNNEI. V gave up 0 bases and J gave up 2 bases, with 8 bases separating them. This CDR3 is CASSEAPGAYEQYF. For the CDR3, the DNA is TGTGCCAGCAGTGAAGCTCCAGGGGCCTACGAGCAGTACTTC. Using reference TRBV2 and TRBJ2-7 for the parts outside the CDR3, the full variable domain is EPEVTQTPSHQVTQMGQEVILRCVPISNHLYFYWYRQILGQKVEFLVSFYNNEISEKSEIFDDQFSVERPDGSNFTLKIRSTKLEDSAMYFCASSEAPGAYEQYFGPGTRLTVT.

This clone came up once. The chain links TRBV5-5 to TRBJ1-2, with a tentative D call TRBD1 (5 bases). There are 19 residues in the CDR3. CDR1 is SGHKS, CDR2 YYEKEE, per germline (reference sequence). Trimming removed 5 bases from V and 3 bases from J, with 29 bases in between. CDR3 amino acids: CASSSTHPPQGLSDYGYTF. CDR3 bases: TGTGCCAGCAGTTCGACCCACCCGCCGCAGGGCCTTTCTGACTATGGCTACACCTTC.

The chain is built from TRBV27 and TRBJ2-3, with 13 bases lining up with TRBD2. V lost 5 bases, J lost 5 bases, and 10 bases stayed unmatched. Germline CDR1 MNHEY, CDR2 SMNVEV (reference sequence). The CDR3 is made up of 17 amino acids. The CDR3 here is CASSPTTSGRARDTQYF. The DNA for the CDR3 is TGTGCCAGCAGTCCCACCACTAGCGGGAGGGCCAGAGATACGCAGTATTTT.

CDR3 residues: CASSPEGGTVNTEAFF. The CDR3 nucleotides are TGTGCCAGCAGCCCCGAGGGGGGGACAGTGAACACTGAAGCTTTCTTT. The V gene is TRBV11-3, the J gene TRBJ1-1, with 7 bases matching TRBD1. Germline CDR1 and CDR2: SGHNT and YENEEA. CDR3 length: 16 residues. Trimming took 5 bases from V and 0 from J; bases not matched to a gene: 9.

The J gene is TRBJ2-5, the V gene TRBV11-2; TRBD1 agrees at 8 bases. The CDR3 runs 14 residues. With V trimmed by 6 bases and J by 7 bases, 10 bases remained unmatched. CDR1 and CDR2 from the germline V gene are SGHAT and FQNNGV. For the CDR3, the DNA is TGTGCCAGCAGGGAAGGGACAGGCCTTCGGACCCAGTACTTC. Amino acid sequence: CASREGTGLRTQYF.

Details on this clone: Different DNA sequences within this sample yield the same CDR3. V is TRBV28 and J is TRBJ1-5, with D perhaps TRBD1 (5 bases). The CDR3 is 19 residues long. The ends were cut back, 2 bases at V and 2 bases at J, with 22 bases in the middle. Germline V CDR1 and CDR2: MDHEN, SYDVKM. This chain's CDR3 is CASSLKREGLFRGNQPQHF. CDR3 sequence (DNA): TGTGCCAGCAGTTTAAAGAGGGAGGGGCTCTTTCGAGGCAATCAGCCCCAGCATTTT.

Only one count was recorded for this clone. This chain links TRBV11-2 with TRBJ1-3; a weak D match, TRBD1 (6 bases). The CDR3 has 15 amino acids. V lost 5 bases to trimming and J lost 2 bases, with 13 bases between them. Germline-derived CDR1 and CDR2 are SGHAT and FQNNGV. Written as DNA, the CDR3 is TGTGCCAGCAGCACCCAAGGGGGGGCTGGAAACACCATATATTTT. It translates to CASSTQGGAGNTIYF.

This clone was detected a few times. CDR3 in amino acids: CASSLGQDRGFTYGYTF. DNA of the CDR3: TGTGCCAGCAGCTTGGGCCAAGACAGGGGTTTTACTTATGGCTACACCTTC. The V call is TRBV5-5, the J call TRBJ1-2; TRBD1 agrees at 8 bases. Germline V gene data show CDR1 as SGHKS and CDR2 as YYEKEE (reference sequence). CDR3 length: 17 residues. The trim removed 0 bases at V and 5 bases at J, leaving 12 bases unmatched. The full variable domain, completed using reference TRBV5-5 and TRBJ1-2, is DAGVTQSPTHLIKTRGQQVTLRCSPISGHKSVSWYQQVLGQGPQFIFQYYEKEERGRGNFPDRFSARQFPNYSSELNVNALLLGDSALYLCASSLGQDRGFTYGYTFGSGTRLTVV.

V usage is TRBV7-9 and J usage is TRBJ1-1, with TRBD1 as a possible D gene (6 bases). V was trimmed by 6 bases and J by 8 bases, leaving 19 bases between them. The CDR3 extends over 14 amino acids. Germline V gives CDR1 SEHNR, CDR2 FQNEAQ (reference sequence). CDR3 in DNA: TGTGCCAGCAGTCCTTTTCGGACAGCTCAAGAAGCTTTCTTT. It yields the protein CASSPFRTAQEAFF. Full variable domain (outside the CDR3, taken from reference TRBV7-9 and TRBJ1-1): DTGVSQNPRHKITKRGQNVTFRCDPISEHNRLYWYRQTLGQGPEFLTYFQNEAQLEKSRLLSDRFSAERPKGSFSTLEIQRTEQGDSAMYLCASSPFRTAQEAFFGQGTRLTVV.

This clone was seen only a few times. The chain carries TRBV4-3 and TRBJ1-2; maybe TRBD1 (6 bases). V lost 1 base and J lost 2, with 14 bases in between. CDR3 length: 16 residues. Germline CDR1 reads LGHNA; CDR2 reads YSLEER. Written as DNA, the CDR3 is TGCGCCAGCAGCCAAGTAGGGGGGTTTCCCAACTATGGCTACACCTTC. Its translation is CASSQVGGFPNYGYTF.

This chain joins TRBV5-5 and TRBJ2-2; D gene unclear. The germline V gene encodes CDR1 SGHKS and CDR2 YYEKEE (reference sequence). This CDR3 comprises 14 residues. Trimming removed 0 bases at V and 4 bases at J, with 7 bases between. DNA of the CDR3: TGTGCCAGCAGCTTGGGCCTAGTCACCGGGGAGCTGTTTTTT. This sequence encodes CASSLGLVTGELFF.

The chain has TRBV28 and TRBJ2-7, with 7 nucleotides matching TRBD1. The CDR3 spans 13 residues. V dropped 7 bases and J dropped 2; count of bases not matched to a gene: 5. The V gene's germline CDR1 is MDHEN and CDR2 SYDVKM. CDR3 region: CASILTGTYEQYF. For the CDR3, the DNA is TGTGCCAGCATTCTGACAGGGACCTACGAGCAGTACTTC.

The chain couples TRBV27 to TRBJ1-5; D might be TRBD1 (5 bases). V was clipped by 3 bases and J by 1 base, with 7 bases between them. The CDR3 runs to 14 residues. Per germline, CDR1 MNHEY and CDR2 SMNVEV (reference sequence). This CDR3 is CASSFQGSNQPQHF. The CDR3 DNA follows: TGTGCCAGCAGTTTTCAGGGAAGCAATCAGCCCCAGCATTTT.